This T cell receptor (beta chain) was recovered during a study of T-cell memory formation after mild COVID-19. Across the whole study: The TCR clusters were mostly specific to one donor.

This clonotype was recorded many times. Its antigen is undetermined. One entry per CDR3 protein results from TCRdb running MiXCR on the 5' RACE reads. Among some 97,000 distinct CDR3 sequences listed, 11% were seen once. Study-wide findings and caveats: Largely, contracting CD4+ clones fell within CM and EM, and contracting CD8+ clones within EMRA. Balance between CD4 and CD8 was seen in clones contracting day 15 to 85, and a CD4+ lean was seen in later expanders.

The CDR3 is 18 amino acids. V lost 2 bases to trimming and J lost 0 bases; unmatched junction nucleotides: 10. The chain couples TRBV12-3 or TRBV12-4 to TRBJ2-7; 10 bases agree with TRBD1. This TCR came from a man between 18 and 35 years old who had mild COVID-19 (a few samples of this study predate the infection). Cell type and time point are not known. The sequenced material came from PBMCs or a T cell subset sorted from them (not recorded which). The CDR3 loop is CASSLIPGQGPSSYEQYV. The CDR3 bases are TGTGCCAGCAGTTTAATCCCGGGACAGGGGCCGAGCTCCTACGAGCAGTACGTC.